Listed here are 27 T cell receptor beta chains from one sample, sequenced in a study of blood T cell repertoires in COVID-19. Measured with immunoSEQ multiplex PCR; TCRdb has only the in-frame clones, and not every one. The sample shows roughly 160,000 clones, roughly 88% of them seen only once. The sequenced material came from peripheral blood. The receptors shown here come from a man aged 18 to 29 with COVID-19, enrolled during active disease.

The rearrangement joins TRBV7-9 to TRBJ2-3; 8 bases agree with TRBD1. Germline V lookup: CDR1 SEHNR, CDR2 FQNEAQ (reference sequence). The length of the CDR3 is 17 residues. Trimming at V came to 0 bases and at J to 3 bases, leaving 8 bases not matched to a gene. CDR3 DNA sequence: TGTGCCAGCAGCTTAGCCCGGGACAGGTGGGCAACAGATACGCAGTATTTT. The encoded protein is CASSLARDRWATDTQYF.

A single count supports this clone. The chain employs TRBV5-1 and TRBJ1-4; 7 nucleotides line up with TRBD1. J was trimmed by 6 bases and V by 4 bases; bases with no gene match: 12. The germline V gene encodes CDR1 SGHRS and CDR2 YFSETQ. This CDR3 spans 16 amino acids. This CDR3 reads CASSTGTGTEYEKLFF. The CDR3, as DNA: TGCGCCAGCAGCACTGGAACCGGGACAGAGTATGAAAAACTGTTTTTT.

This chain links TRBV6-5 with TRBJ2-1; TRBD2 aligns across 8 bases. The V segment lost 5 bases and the J segment 9 bases; nucleotides outside the gene matches: 12. CDR1 and CDR2 (germline): MNHEY, SVGAGI. This CDR3 region has 15 residues. The CDR3 DNA follows: TGTGCCAGCAGTCCTGTGGCGGGAGGAAGAAGTGAGCAGTTCTTC. This translates into CASSPVAGGRSEQFF.

The chain is built from TRBV14 and TRBJ2-7; D call uncertain. Trimming left V 3 bases short and J 2 bases short, with 5 bases between. Germline loops: CDR1 SGHDN, CDR2 FVKESK. This CDR3 contains 12 residues. For the CDR3, the DNA is TGTGCCAGCAGCCATATCCCCTACGAGCAGTACTTC. Translation: CASSHIPYEQYF.

This chain connects TRBV27 to TRBJ1-2; 8 bases match TRBD1. Germline CDR1 is MNHEY and CDR2 is SMNVEV (reference sequence). The trim removed 6 bases at V and 2 bases at J, leaving 23 bases unmatched. The CDR3 spans 20 residues. The CDR3 DNA is TGTGCCAGCAGCCGCTTGAGACAGGGGTCGAGAAGAGAGTCCAACTATGGCTACACCTTC. This gives the protein CASSRLRQGSRRESNYGYTF.

This chain joins TRBV6-1 and TRBJ1-5; D gene ambiguous. Germline CDR1 MNHNS, CDR2 SASEGT. V lost 3 bases, J lost 7 bases, and 16 bases lay in between. The CDR3 loop spans 15 amino acids. CDR3 coding DNA: TGTGCCAGCAGTGAGAGAGGGAGTGTACAACAGCCCCAGCATTTT. Protein product: CASSERGSVQQPQHF.

The V gene is TRBV27, the J gene TRBJ2-5; TRBD1 agrees at 10 bases. The CDR3 has 17 residues. Germline CDR1 and CDR2: MNHEY and SMNVEV (reference sequence). Trimming took 3 bases from V and 5 from J; bases not matched to a gene: 12. The CDR3 nucleotides read TGTGCCAGCAGTTTCCTTAGGACAGGGGGTGGCCGGGAGACCCAGTACTTC. Its translation: CASSFLRTGGGRETQYF.

The table lists this clone with a count of one. This chain links TRBV19 with TRBJ1-1; D is uncertain. Trimming left V 1 base short and J 1 base short, with 4 bases between. This CDR3 spans 13 amino acids. CDR1 and CDR2 from the germline V gene are LNHDA and SQIVND (reference sequence). DNA for the CDR3: TGTGCCAGTAGTATAGCCAGGAACACTGAAGCTTTCTTT. Translation gives CASSIARNTEAFF.

This chain connects TRBV28 to TRBJ1-5, with no clear D. V dropped 6 bases and J dropped 4 bases, with 7 bases sitting between them. Germline V CDR1 and CDR2: MDHEN, SYDVKM. The CDR3 runs to 12 residues. For the CDR3, the DNA is TGTGCCAGCAGGGGCCCAAATCAGCCCCAGCATTTT. Its protein product is CASRGPNQPQHF.

The rearrangement uses TRBV24-1 and TRBJ2-6; TRBD2 is a possible D gene (7 bases). Per germline, CDR1 KGHDR and CDR2 SFDVKD. The CDR3 is made up of 17 amino acids. With 0 bases removed from V and 2 bases from J, the gap between germline ends came to 10 bases. The CDR3 spells CATSDLGGGAGANVLTF. CDR3 sequence (DNA): TGTGCCACCAGTGATTTGGGGGGGGGCGCTGGGGCCAACGTCCTGACTTTC.

The V gene is TRBV18, the J gene TRBJ2-7; 7 bases are a match to TRBD2. Trimming cost V 3 bases and J 1 base; bases outside gene matches: 3. The CDR3 extends over 14 amino acids. The germline CDR1 and CDR2 sequences are KGHSH and LQKENI. For the CDR3, the DNA is TGTGCCAGCTCACCTCGGACTAGTTCCTACGAGCAGTACTTC. This sequence encodes CASSPRTSSYEQYF.

The rearrangement joins TRBV18 to TRBJ1-5; tentative D call: TRBD1 (5 bases). V was pared by 3 bases and J by 5 bases, with 14 bases between. The CDR3 is made up of 15 amino acids. The germline gives CDR1 KGHSH, CDR2 LQKENI. CDR3 region: CASSPTQGWDQPQHF. In nucleotides, the CDR3 is TGTGCCAGCTCACCGACTCAGGGCTGGGATCAGCCCCAGCATTTT.

The rearrangement joins TRBV13 to TRBJ1-4, with 7 bases aligning to TRBD1. This CDR3 spans 14 amino acids. In germline, CDR1 is PRHDT, CDR2 FYEKMQ (reference sequence). With 6 bases clipped from V and 8 bases from J, the junction kept 9 bases outside the gene matches. This chain's CDR3 is CASSRGQAAEKLFF. The CDR3 DNA follows: TGTGCCAGCAGTCGCGGACAGGCGGCGGAAAAACTGTTTTTT.

V is TRBV19 and J is TRBJ1-5; weak D call: TRBD1 (5 bases). V lost 3 bases, J lost 8 bases, and 11 bases lay in between. The CDR3 sequence is 13 residues long. Per germline, CDR1 LNHDA and CDR2 SQIVND (reference sequence). CDR3 bases: TGTGCCAGTAGTATTGAGGGACTTAAGCCCCAGCATTTT. This encodes CASSIEGLKPQHF.

The CDR3 spells CSVEDSGRGFNYGYTF. The CDR3 DNA follows: TGCAGCGTTGAAGACTCGGGGAGGGGGTTCAACTATGGCTACACCTTC. V gene TRBV29-1 combines with J gene TRBJ1-2; possible D gene TRBD1, 6 bases. CDR1 and CDR2 from the germline V gene are SQVTM and ANQGSEA. The CDR3 is 16 residues long. Trimming stripped 0 bases from V and 2 bases from J, with 16 bases between.

This clone was seen only once. V is TRBV2 and J is TRBJ1-5; 7 bases map to TRBD1. This CDR3 contains 15 residues. Germline V lookup: CDR1 SNHLY, CDR2 FYNNEI. J was trimmed by 4 bases and V by 7 bases; bases with no gene match: 10. The CDR3 DNA follows: TGTGCCAGCACCACAGACAGGGCCTCAAATCAGCCCCAGCATTTT. Protein: CASTTDRASNQPQHF.

This chain's CDR3 is CASSPRTGRYEQYF. The CDR3 DNA sequence: TGTGCCAGCAGTCCCCGGACAGGACGTTACGAGCAGTACTTC. This chain connects TRBV28 to TRBJ2-7; TRBD1 agrees at 7 bases. The germline V gene has CDR1 MDHEN and CDR2 SYDVKM. J lost 4 bases, V lost 5 bases, and 8 bases had no gene match. The CDR3 is 14 residues long.

The rearrangement uses TRBV28 and TRBJ2-2; 8 bases align to TRBD1. The CDR3 sequence is 13 residues long. Germline V gives CDR1 MDHEN, CDR2 SYDVKM. Losses at the gene ends were 6 bases for V and 6 bases for J; bases not matched to a gene: 3. In DNA form, the CDR3 reads TGTGCCAGCAGGCGACAGGGGCCCGGGGAGCTGTTTTTT. It is translated as CASRRQGPGELFF.

The chain couples TRBV5-4 to TRBJ1-1; possible D gene TRBD1, 5 bases. V lost 3 bases to trimming and J lost 3 bases, with 9 bases between them. Per germline, CDR1 SGHNT and CDR2 YYREEE (reference sequence). The CDR3 runs 13 residues. The CDR3 sequence is CASSWGEDTEAFF. In DNA form, the CDR3 reads TGTGCCAGCAGCTGGGGGGAAGACACTGAAGCTTTCTTT.

V is TRBV6-2 or TRBV6-3 and J is TRBJ1-5, with D tentatively TRBD1 (6 bases). Germline V lookup: CDR1 MNHEY, CDR2 SVGEGT. This CDR3 comprises 15 residues. V gave up 6 bases and J gave up 2 bases, with 14 bases separating them. CDR3 nucleotides: TGTGCCAGCAGCAAACAGGGTTTTCGCAATCAGCCCCAGCATTTT. As protein: CASSKQGFRNQPQHF.

The chain combines TRBV4-3 with TRBJ2-2; weak D call: TRBD2 (5 bases). V lost 0 bases to trimming and J lost 4 bases, with 18 bases between them. Germline V CDR1 and CDR2: LGHNA, YSLEER. This CDR3 has 18 residues. The CDR3 spells CASSQDPSGKVRTGELFF. CDR3 in DNA: TGCGCCAGCAGCCAAGATCCCAGCGGTAAGGTCCGCACCGGGGAGCTGTTTTTT.

The V call is TRBV19, the J call TRBJ2-1, with D perhaps matching TRBD1 (5 bases). The V end lost 6 bases, the J end lost 8 bases, and 11 bases lay between the germline ends. CDR3 length: 12 residues. Germline values: CDR1 LNHDA, CDR2 SQIVND (reference sequence). The CDR3 DNA reads as TGTGCCAGTAGCCTTAGCAGGGATGAGCAGTTCTTC. It yields the protein CASSLSRDEQFF.

This chain joins TRBV10-3 and TRBJ2-5, with TRBD1 matching over 7 bases. V shed 8 bases and J 5 bases; nucleotides not matched to a gene: 11. Per germline, CDR1 ENHRY and CDR2 SYGVKD. CDR3 length: 14 amino acids. This CDR3 reads CAIGTDVGWETQYF. The DNA for the CDR3 is TGTGCCATCGGGACAGACGTTGGATGGGAGACCCAGTACTTC.

In nucleotides, the CDR3 is TGTGCCAGCAGTTTACCAGGGGTTGACTACAATGAGCAGTTCTTC. Translating gives CASSLPGVDYNEQFF. V is TRBV28 and J is TRBJ2-1; TRBD1 might be the D (6 bases). CDR1 and CDR2 from the germline V gene are MDHEN and SYDVKM. The CDR3 loop spans 15 amino acids. V was cut by 2 bases and J by 3 bases, with 11 bases left in between.

The chain couples TRBV28 to TRBJ2-7; TRBD2 matches at 7 bases. The junction had 8 bases not matched to a gene; V was cut back by 2 bases and J by 4 bases. The V gene's germline CDR1 is MDHEN and CDR2 SYDVKM. There are 15 residues in the CDR3. CDR3 sequence (DNA): TGTGCCAGCAGTTTAGCTAGCGGAGGAACGTACGAGCAGTACTTC. The encoded protein is CASSLASGGTYEQYF.

This chain connects TRBV28 to TRBJ2-1; D perhaps matches TRBD2 (5 bases). The CDR3 consists of 16 residues. V shed 0 bases and J shed 7 bases, with 16 bases lying between them. Germline V gives CDR1 MDHEN, CDR2 SYDVKM. The CDR3 spells CASSLWIAGGWNEQFF. The CDR3 DNA follows: TGTGCCAGCAGTTTATGGATCGCGGGCGGGTGGAATGAGCAGTTCTTC.

V usage is TRBV5-6 and J usage is TRBJ1-6; the D is unclear. V gave up 4 bases and J gave up 5 bases, with 4 bases separating them. The germline V gene encodes CDR1 SGHDT and CDR2 YYEEEE. The length of the CDR3 is 12 residues. CDR3 nucleotides: TGTGCCAGCAGCATAAATAATTCACCCCTCCACTTT. It yields the protein CASSINNSPLHF.